This T cell receptor (beta chain) stems from a study of cytomegalovirus exposure and HLA in healthy donors. Study as a whole: Of all 400 or so donors who were genotyped, 75% to 90% belonged to the Caucasian-associated ancestry cluster. General study points: Reportedly, cytomegalovirus status was diagnosed with high sensitivity and specificity. When analyzed later, the rates of TCR association showed variation by HLA locus, with DRB1 the most and HLA-C the fewest.

13 Jbeta primers and 60 Vbeta primers were used for the PCR. Sequencing used immunoSEQ multiplex PCR; TCRdb keeps in-frame clones, though not all of them. The sample gives roughly 150,000 clones, approximately 80% of which show up once; approximately 2.8% is in the top ten. With respect to this clone: Its antigen remains unknown.

Germline lookup yields CDR1 LNHDA and CDR2 SQIVND (reference sequence). There are 13 residues in the CDR3. Trimming pared 6 bases from V and 0 bases from J, leaving 3 bases between. Despite likely unrecorded immune exposures, the donors were nominally healthy at the time of sampling. The TCR sequence derives from a male donor in good health and CMV-seronegative. The rearrangement links TRBV19 to TRBJ2-6; no clear D. The sequenced sample was PBMCs. The CDR3 sequence is CASSSSGANVLTF. CDR3 in DNA: TGTGCCAGTAGCAGCTCTGGGGCCAACGTCCTGACTTTC.